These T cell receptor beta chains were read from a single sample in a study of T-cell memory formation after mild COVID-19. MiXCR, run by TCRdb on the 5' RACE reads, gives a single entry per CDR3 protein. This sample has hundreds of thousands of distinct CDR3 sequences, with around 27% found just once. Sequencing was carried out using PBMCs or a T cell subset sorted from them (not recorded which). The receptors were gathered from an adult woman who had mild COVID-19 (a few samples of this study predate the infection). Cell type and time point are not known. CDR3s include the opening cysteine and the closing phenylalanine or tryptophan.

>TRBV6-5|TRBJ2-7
CASSPTGGSSYEQYF
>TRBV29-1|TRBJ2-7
CSVTQTGDEQYF
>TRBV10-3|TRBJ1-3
CAISESGEPSGNTIYF
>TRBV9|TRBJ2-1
CASSPLAGVYNEQFF
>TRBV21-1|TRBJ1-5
CASSKIEHF
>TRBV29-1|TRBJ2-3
CSVDMGAPDTQYF
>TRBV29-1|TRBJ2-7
CSAGPGTGLEQYF
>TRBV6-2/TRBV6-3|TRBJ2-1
CASGVGGISNEQFF
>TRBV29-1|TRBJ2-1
CSPRDSYNEQFF
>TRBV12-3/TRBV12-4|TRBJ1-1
CASSPATEAFF
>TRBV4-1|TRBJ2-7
CASSQSDRTSYEQYF
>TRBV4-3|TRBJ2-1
CASSQETSDKGNEQFF
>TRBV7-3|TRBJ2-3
CASSKRSSGRTDTQYF
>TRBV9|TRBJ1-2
CASSVAGAAYGYTF
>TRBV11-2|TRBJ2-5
CASSFLYGAGGEETQYF
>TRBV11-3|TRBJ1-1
CASSFGGSRGNTEAFF
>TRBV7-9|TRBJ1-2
CASSSMSGDYGYTF
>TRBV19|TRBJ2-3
CATGLAGLDTQYF
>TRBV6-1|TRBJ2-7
CASSLGLAGEWYEQYF
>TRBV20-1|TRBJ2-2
CSAKFANTGELFF
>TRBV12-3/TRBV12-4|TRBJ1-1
CASSSRDSFTEAFF
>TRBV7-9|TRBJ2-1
CASSLTSIVKQFF
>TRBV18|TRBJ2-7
CASSPAPGYEQYF
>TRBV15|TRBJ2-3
CATTKRRAGVGDTQYF
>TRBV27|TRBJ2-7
CASSLSGGTGGEQYF
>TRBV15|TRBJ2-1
CATSRINWERGNNEQFF
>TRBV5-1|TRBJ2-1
CASSPLTGSNEQFF
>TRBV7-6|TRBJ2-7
CASSSGRRGREQYF
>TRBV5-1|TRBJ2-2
CASSSPGLAFAGELFF
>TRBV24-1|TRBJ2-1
CATAGYRGYEQFF
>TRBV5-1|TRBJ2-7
CASSPRRDSPYEQYF
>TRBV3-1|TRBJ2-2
CASSQTSGNTGELFF